Each of the 23 T cell receptor beta chains below was sequenced from the same sample in a study of T cell responses to AZD1222 COVID-19 vaccine. Libraries were prepared by immunoSEQ multiplex PCR; TCRdb keeps only in-frame clonotypes and omits some of them. Found here are around 140,000 clones, over 75% of them singletons; the top ten hold 6.5% to 8.5%. The sequencing used peripheral blood, collected on day 0 of AZD1222 vaccination. The receptor set was obtained from an adult in good health.

V is TRBV7-2 and J is TRBJ1-1; no clear D gene. V was shortened by 3 bases and J by 10 bases, with 12 bases between the two germline ends. Germline CDR1 SGHTA, CDR2 FQGNSA. This CDR3 is built from 12 residues. The CDR3 reads CASSLSRRVAFF. CDR3 in DNA: TGTGCCAGCAGCTTGAGCAGGCGGGTAGCTTTCTTT.

The chain has TRBV7-2 and TRBJ2-3, with 8 bases that match TRBD2. The CDR3 is made up of 16 amino acids. Per the germline V gene, CDR1 is SGHTA and CDR2 is FQGNSA. V was clipped by 8 bases and J by 3 bases; unmatched bases: 13. The CDR3 DNA reads TGTGCCAGCGGAGTCCGAATAGCGGGGATTACAGATACGCAGTATTTT. This codes for CASGVRIAGITDTQYF.

The chain employs TRBV7-2 and TRBJ2-1; TRBD2 matches 9 bases. The germline V gene encodes CDR1 SGHTA and CDR2 FQGNSA. The CDR3 length is 17 residues. V was clipped by 1 base and J by 3 bases; unmatched bases: 7. Here the CDR3 reads CASSLVVAGAIYNEQFF. The CDR3 region has the DNA TGTGCCAGCAGCTTAGTGGTAGCGGGGGCCATCTACAATGAGCAGTTCTTC. Full variable domain (outside the CDR3, taken from reference TRBV7-2 and TRBJ2-1): GAGVSQSPSNKVTEKGKDVELRCDPISGHTALYWYRQSLGQGLEFLIYFQGNSAPDKSGLPSDRFSAERTGGSVSTLTIQRTQQEDSAVYLCASSLVVAGAIYNEQFFGPGTRLTVL.

The chain recombines TRBV6-4 with TRBJ2-1; D remains unclear. The CDR3 has 13 residues. Germline CDR1 is MRHNA and CDR2 is SNTAGT. Trimming stripped 4 bases from V and 7 bases from J, with 11 bases between. The DNA of the CDR3 is TGTGCCAGCAGTGTTCGACCCAATAATGAGCAGTTCTTC. This gives the protein CASSVRPNNEQFF.

The rearrangement links TRBV28 to TRBJ1-5, with 9 bases that match TRBD1. The CDR3 sequence is 16 residues long. The J segment lost 7 bases and the V segment lost 3 bases, leaving 10 bases of the junction unmatched. Per germline, CDR1 MDHEN and CDR2 SYDVKM. The CDR3 DNA reads as TGTGCCAGCAGTTTGCACCTACAGGGGGCTGGACAGCCCCAGCATTTT. This encodes CASSLHLQGAGQPQHF.

The chain joins TRBV30 to TRBJ1-2; 9 bases fit TRBD1. The CDR3 consists of 14 residues. Trimming cost V 1 base and J 4 bases; bases outside gene matches: 4. Germline V gives CDR1 GTSNPN, CDR2 SVGIG (reference sequence). The CDR3 sequence is CAWSGTGDLYGYTF. Here the CDR3 DNA reads TGTGCCTGGAGTGGGACAGGGGATCTCTATGGCTACACCTTC.

The J gene is TRBJ2-6, the V gene TRBV2; D is undetermined. Germline CDR1 SNHLY, CDR2 FYNNEI. The CDR3 sequence is 15 residues long. Trimming took off 1 base at V and 5 bases at J, with 9 bases between the two ends. CDR3 loop: CASSEGQPWANVLTF. The CDR3 region has the DNA TGTGCCAGCAGTGAAGGTCAACCCTGGGCCAACGTCCTGACTTTC.

The chain is built from TRBV29-1 and TRBJ1-3; tentative D call: TRBD1 (6 bases). The germline CDR1 and CDR2 sequences are SQVTM and ANQGSEA. Trimming removed 5 bases from V and 2 bases from J, with 10 bases in between. The CDR3 extends over 13 amino acids. CDR3 bases: TGCAGCGTTTCGGGGGGCACTGGAAACACCATATATTTT. This gives the protein CSVSGGTGNTIYF. The full variable domain, in which reference TRBV29-1 and TRBJ1-3 provide the parts outside the CDR3, is SAVISQKPSRDICQRGTSLTIQCQVDSQVTMMFWYRQQPGQSLTLIATANQGSEATYESGFVIDKFPISRPNLTFSTLTVSNMSPEDSSIYLCSVSGGTGNTIYFGEGSWLTVV.

The chain uses TRBV24-1 and TRBJ1-6; D ambiguous. The CDR3 extends over 15 amino acids. Trimming took off 3 bases at V and 6 bases at J, with 11 bases between the two ends. Per the germline V gene, CDR1 is KGHDR and CDR2 is SFDVKD. In DNA form, the CDR3 reads TGTGCCACCAGTGATCCCCGTGTGGGTAATTCACCCCTCCACTTT. Its translation is CATSDPRVGNSPLHF.

V and J are TRBV2 and TRBJ1-5; D possibly corresponds to TRBD1 (5 bases). V lost 7 bases and J 1 base, leaving 14 bases between the germline ends. The CDR3 runs 15 residues. CDR1 and CDR2 from the germline V gene are SNHLY and FYNNEI. CDR3 nucleotides: TGTGCCAGCAAGGCGGACACACTAAGCAATCAGCCCCAGCATTTT. Protein: CASKADTLSNQPQHF.

This clone was found a few times. This chain connects TRBV10-3 to TRBJ2-7; D gene unclear. V lost 10 bases and J 4 bases, leaving 17 bases between the germline ends. Germline V CDR1 and CDR2: ENHRY, SYGVKD. This CDR3 region has 13 residues. The CDR3 nucleotides read TGTGCCACACGGCAACCGGTTACATACGAGCAGTACTTC. Encoded protein: CATRQPVTYEQYF.

The chain carries TRBV24-1 and TRBJ1-5, with 9 bases lining up with TRBD1. Germline assignment: CDR1 KGHDR and CDR2 SFDVKD. This CDR3 comprises 16 residues. Trimming at V came to 6 bases and at J to 2 bases, leaving 7 bases not matched to a gene. CDR3 loop: CATSRDRENGNQPQHF. The CDR3 nucleotides read TGTGCCACCAGTCGGGACAGGGAGAACGGCAATCAGCCCCAGCATTTT.

The rearrangement joins TRBV29-1 to TRBJ2-3, with TRBD1 as a possible D gene (6 bases). The length of the CDR3 is 13 residues. V gave up 3 bases and J gave up 0 bases, with 7 bases separating them. Germline V gene sequence: CDR1 SQVTM, CDR2 ANQGSEA. DNA for the CDR3: TGCAGCGTTGAGAGGGGGAGCACAGATACGCAGTATTTT. This sequence encodes CSVERGSTDTQYF.

V is TRBV9 and J is TRBJ2-2; no clear D gene. V was trimmed by 0 bases and J by 6 bases, leaving 6 bases between them. This CDR3 comprises 13 residues. The germline gives CDR1 SGDLS, CDR2 YYNGEE. The CDR3 DNA sequence: TGTGCCAGCAGCGTAGCAGTGGCCGGGGAGCTGTTTTTT. Its protein product is CASSVAVAGELFF. Full variable domain (missing parts from reference TRBV9 and TRBJ2-2): DSGVTQTPKHLITATGQRVTLRCSPRSGDLSVYWYQQSLDQGLQFLIQYYNGEERAKGNILERFSAQQFPDLHSELNLSSLELGDSALYFCASSVAVAGELFFGEGSRLTVL.

The chain uses TRBV7-8 and TRBJ1-2; no definite D call. With 5 bases removed from V and 7 bases from J, the gap between germline ends came to 17 bases. Germline CDR1 reads SGHVS; CDR2 reads FQNEAQ. The CDR3 runs 14 residues. The CDR3 DNA reads TGTGCCAGCAGCCCCGAGTTCCAGGTTATTGGCTACACCTTC. Translating it yields CASSPEFQVIGYTF.

Details on this clone: An end of the junction does not agree with germline; a read error may underlie this. The chain combines TRBV7-7 with TRBJ1-1, with unresolved D. Germline CDR1 reads SSHAT; CDR2 reads FNYEAQ (reference sequence). There are 17 residues in the CDR3. The CDR3 bases are TGTGCTAGCAGCTTATATTTCCTCGTCCAAGTGAACACTGAAGCTTTCTTT. This translates into CASSLYFLVQVNTEAFF. Combining the CDR3 with reference TRBV7-7 and TRBJ1-1 gives the whole variable domain GAGVSQSPRYKVTKRGQDVTLRCDPISSHATLYWYQQALGQGPEFLTYFNYEAQPDKSGLPSDRFSAERPEGSISTLTIQRTEQRDSAMYRCASSLYFLVQVNTEAFFGQGTRLTVV.

Remarks on this clone: Within the sample, other DNA sequences also encode this same CDR3. The chain links TRBV28 to TRBJ1-5, with no clear D. V was cut by 6 bases and J by 5 bases, with 2 bases left in between. The CDR3 extends over 10 amino acids. Germline loops: CDR1 MDHEN, CDR2 SYDVKM. The CDR3 loop reads CASSYQPQHF. The DNA of the CDR3 is TGTGCCAGCAGCTATCAGCCCCAGCATTTT.

The chain employs TRBV4-3 and TRBJ2-7; D is unresolved. Trimming removed 0 bases at V and 3 bases at J, with 12 bases between. The V gene's germline CDR1 is LGHNA and CDR2 YSLEER. CDR3 length: 15 residues. The CDR3 DNA sequence: TGCGCCAGCAGCCAAGATAATTGGGGAAACTACGAGCAGTACTTC. This translates into CASSQDNWGNYEQYF.

The chain uses TRBV2 and TRBJ2-1, with 7 bases that match TRBD1. Trimming took 6 bases from V and 4 from J; bases not matched to a gene: 3. Looked up from germline, CDR1 is SNHLY and CDR2 is FYNNEI. This CDR3 spans 13 amino acids. In DNA form, the CDR3 reads TGTGCCAGCAGACCGACAGGGTACAATGAGCAGTTCTTC. Its protein is CASRPTGYNEQFF. Combining the CDR3 with reference TRBV2 and TRBJ2-1 gives the whole variable domain EPEVTQTPSHQVTQMGQEVILRCVPISNHLYFYWYRQILGQKVEFLVSFYNNEISEKSEIFDDQFSVERPDGSNFTLKIRSTKLEDSAMYFCASRPTGYNEQFFGPGTRLTVL.

This chain links TRBV2 with TRBJ2-1, with 7 positions matching TRBD2. The germline gives CDR1 SNHLY, CDR2 FYNNEI. The CDR3 totals 14 residues. V trimming: 4 bases; J trimming: 7 bases; junction bases outside the gene matches: 7. The CDR3 DNA reads TGTGCCAGCAGTGTGGGCGGGGGAGGGAATGAGCAGTTCTTC. Its translation is CASSVGGGGNEQFF.

The J gene is TRBJ1-2, the V gene TRBV7-2, with D maybe TRBD1 (5 bases). The V and J ends lost 1 base and 6 bases respectively, with 9 bases between them. CDR1 SGHTA and CDR2 FQGNSA come from the germline V gene. This CDR3 has 13 amino acids. The CDR3 loop reads CASSLVRGDGYTF. CDR3 sequence (DNA): TGTGCCAGCAGCTTAGTAAGGGGTGATGGCTACACCTTC.

The chain carries TRBV19 and TRBJ1-4; 8 bases are a match to TRBD1. The V segment lost 5 bases and the J segment 6 bases; nucleotides outside the gene matches: 2. The length of the CDR3 is 13 residues. CDR1 and CDR2 (germline): LNHDA, SQIVND (reference sequence). CDR3 sequence (DNA): TGTGCCAGTAGTGTGACAGGGGATGAAAAACTGTTTTTT. Protein product: CASSVTGDEKLFF. The complete variable domain, with remaining parts taken from reference TRBV19 and TRBJ1-4, reads DGGITQSPKYLFRKEGQNVTLSCEQNLNHDAMYWYRQDPGQGLRLIYYSQIVNDFQKGDIAEGYSVSREKKESFPLTVTSAQKNPTAFYLCASSVTGDEKLFFGSGTQLSVL.

V is TRBV6-5 and J is TRBJ1-2; D gene uncertain. The CDR3 spans 14 residues. CDR1 is MNHEY, CDR2 SVGAGI, per germline. V was shortened by 7 bases and J by 3 bases, with 15 bases between the two germline ends. The CDR3 region has the DNA TGTGCCAGCAATAATCTGTCCCGAGACTATGGCTACACCTTC. This sequence encodes CASNNLSRDYGYTF.